The 13 T cell receptor beta chains below come from one sample, sequenced in a study of molecular identifiers for immune sequencing clone quantification. TCRdb passed the PCR reads through MiXCR, listing each CDR3 protein once. The sample shows tens of thousands of distinct CDR3 sequences, approximately 21% of them seen only once. Sequencing was performed on naive CD8+ T cells from blood, with Jurkat cell RNA spiked in. As for subset: FACS-sorted CD8+CD4-CCR7+CD45RA+ naive T cells. The receptors stem from a human donor in good health. Some libraries in this study had Jurkat cell RNA spiked in.

The V call is TRBV3-1, the J call TRBJ2-3; TRBD2 agrees at 7 bases. The CDR3 contains 20 residues. Trimming at V came to 4 bases and at J to 2 bases, leaving 21 bases not matched to a gene. The germline V gene has CDR1 LGHDT and CDR2 YNNKEL (reference sequence). The CDR3 region is CASSLTRGEGPSGTTDTQYF. In DNA form, the CDR3 reads TGTGCCAGCAGCCTGACAAGGGGCGAGGGGCCTAGCGGTACCACAGATACGCAGTATTTT.

This clonotype was detected ten times or more. The chain carries TRBV5-6 and TRBJ1-1; possibly TRBD1 for D (5 bases). This CDR3 is built from 15 residues. The V end lost 0 bases, the J end lost 1 base, and 10 bases lay between the germline ends. CDR1 and CDR2 (germline): SGHDT, YYEEEE. The CDR3 DNA is TGTGCCAGCAGCTTGGGTCGGGGCTGGAACACTGAAGCTTTCTTT. This encodes CASSLGRGWNTEAFF.

Points on this clonotype: A clone one base away is much larger, so this may be a read error. The V and J genes are TRBV12-3 or TRBV12-4 and TRBJ2-3; tentative D call: TRBD2 (5 bases). The CDR3 loop spans 14 amino acids. V lost 5 bases and J lost 5, with 14 bases in between. The CDR3: CASSPVLSGDTQYF. The CDR3 DNA is TGTGCCAGCAGTCCTGTTTTGAGCGGAGATACGCAGTATTTT.

This clonotype was detected many times. This chain uses TRBV27 with TRBJ2-7; TRBD1 is a possible D gene (6 bases). Germline CDR1 MNHEY, CDR2 SMNVEV (reference sequence). CDR3 length: 14 amino acids. V was shortened by 6 bases and J by 2 bases, with 14 bases between the two germline ends. CDR3 in amino acids: CASRPGVPAYEQYF. In nucleotides, the CDR3 is TGTGCCAGCAGACCAGGGGTCCCGGCCTACGAGCAGTACTTC.

There are many counts of this clonotype. J is TRBJ1-2 and V is TRBV19, with a possible D match to TRBD1 (5 bases). Germline CDR1 is LNHDA and CDR2 is SQIVND (reference sequence). Trimming took off 5 bases at V and 1 base at J, with 14 bases between the two ends. This CDR3 region has 15 residues. The CDR3 loop reads CASSLPGDGNYGYTF. CDR3 DNA: TGTGCCAGTAGTTTGCCCGGGGACGGTAACTATGGCTACACCTTC.

This clonotype has ten or more counts. The gene calls are TRBV20-1 and TRBJ2-1; D is ambiguous. V lost 0 bases and J 4 bases, leaving 13 bases between the germline ends. This CDR3 spans 15 amino acids. The V gene's germline CDR1 is DFQATT and CDR2 SNEGSKA (reference sequence). The CDR3, as DNA: TGCAGTGCTAGAGATTATGCGTCCACTTACAATGAGCAGTTCTTC. Translated: CSARDYASTYNEQFF.

This clonotype was detected ten times or more. The chain recombines TRBV29-1 with TRBJ2-2; no definite D call. The CDR3 is made up of 12 amino acids. CDR1 and CDR2 (germline): SQVTM, ANQGSEA. V was clipped by 4 bases and J by 3 bases, with 6 bases between them. CDR3 amino acids: CSVVRDTGELFF. In DNA form, the CDR3 reads TGCAGCGTTGTAAGAGACACCGGGGAGCTGTTTTTT.

Ten or more counts support this clonotype. The V gene is TRBV12-3 or TRBV12-4, the J gene TRBJ2-1; D unresolved. Trimming removed 6 bases at V and 6 bases at J, with 9 bases between. The CDR3 contains 12 residues. CDR3 amino acids: CASSPTFNEQFF. In DNA form, the CDR3 reads TGTGCCAGCAGCCCCACCTTCAATGAGCAGTTCTTC.

At least ten counts were recorded for this clonotype. The V and J genes are TRBV19 and TRBJ1-5; D possibly corresponds to TRBD1 (5 bases). There are 16 residues in the CDR3. V lost 7 bases to trimming and J lost 9 bases, with 25 bases between them. CDR1 and CDR2 (germline): LNHDA, SQIVND (reference sequence). CDR3 nucleotide sequence: TGTGCCAGTACCAAGTGGGGCCAGGATCTTTCTGGGCCCCAGCATTTT. The encoded protein is CASTKWGQDLSGPQHF.

The J gene is TRBJ1-1, the V gene TRBV7-9; possible D gene TRBD1, 6 bases. The CDR3 spans 15 residues. Trimming removed 5 bases at V and 6 bases at J, with 19 bases between. The germline V gene has CDR1 SEHNR and CDR2 FQNEAQ (reference sequence). The CDR3 loop is CASSHFETGASEAFF. Written as DNA, the CDR3 is TGTGCCAGCAGCCACTTTGAGACAGGCGCCTCTGAAGCTTTCTTT.

This clonotype was picked up many times. This chain connects TRBV14 to TRBJ2-3, with D perhaps assigned TRBD1 or TRBD2 (6 bases each). The V end lost 2 bases, the J end lost 2 bases, and 11 bases lay between the germline ends. CDR1 and CDR2 (germline): SGHDN, FVKESK. This CDR3 region has 15 residues. Here the CDR3 DNA reads TGTGCCAGCAGCCAATGGGGGGCCTACACAGATACGCAGTATTTT. Protein: CASSQWGAYTDTQYF.

The J gene is TRBJ1-4, the V gene TRBV12-3 or TRBV12-4, with a possible D match to TRBD1 (6 bases). CDR3 size: 15 residues. V was trimmed by 1 base and J by 6 bases, leaving 12 bases between them. The CDR3 spells CASSLEEGGHEKLFF. CDR3 nucleotides: TGTGCCAGCAGTTTAGAAGAGGGGGGCCATGAAAAACTGTTTTTT.

In this sample, this clonotype turned up many times. This chain connects TRBV2 to TRBJ2-3, with D hard to call. V was cut by 7 bases and J by 1 base, with 9 bases left in between. The germline CDR1 and CDR2 sequences are SNHLY and FYNNEI. The CDR3 has 13 residues. DNA of the CDR3: TGTGCCAGCACCCCGCAGGGCACAGATACGCAGTATTTT. Translating gives CASTPQGTDTQYF.